This T cell receptor (beta chain) was found in a study of cytomegalovirus exposure and HLA in healthy donors. The overall study: The 100 million to 140 million unique TCR beta sequences, from 150 million to 200 million T cells, were found by an earlier analysis. Study conclusions and caveats: Later analysis associated a missense DCLRE1C variant with TCR beta V- and J-gene trimming. In vitro, three CMV-associated chains proved specific for CMV antigens.

60 Vbeta and 13 Jbeta primers were used in PCR. Sequencing used immunoSEQ multiplex PCR; TCRdb keeps in-frame clones, though not all of them. The sample consists of around 67,000 clones, 65% to 70% of them appearing once. This clone was picked up a small number of times. The target antigen is unknown. The CDR3 is made up of 16 amino acids. Germline V CDR1 and CDR2: SGDLS, YYNGEE. J gave up 2 bases and V 3 bases, and 10 bases lay outside the gene matches. Donors were ostensibly healthy at sampling, although undocumented immune exposures were probable. The V gene is TRBV9, the J gene TRBJ2-5, with 7 bases identical to TRBD2. Sequencing input: PBMCs. This sequence originates from a woman in her twenties or thirties in good health and CMV-seronegative. For the CDR3, the DNA is TGTGCCAGCAGCGAGTTTCCTCTAGCGGCGCAAGAGACCCAGTACTTC. It translates to CASSEFPLAAQETQYF.